A single sample gave rise to the 26 T cell receptor beta chains below, sequenced in a study of cytomegalovirus exposure and HLA in healthy donors. Amplification used 60 Vbeta primers and 13 Jbeta primers. This table comes from immunoSEQ multiplex PCR, and its TCRdb copy is limited to in-frame clones, with some not included. The sample has about 160,000 clones, 55% to 80% seen once. What was sequenced was PBMCs. These receptors all come from a woman aged 60-75 years in good health and CMV-seropositive.

This clone was seen a few times. The chain carries TRBV29-1 and TRBJ1-2; D might be TRBD1 (6 bases). Germline assignment: CDR1 SQVTM and CDR2 ANQGSEA. This CDR3 is built from 12 residues. V gave up 5 bases and J gave up 4 bases, with 11 bases separating them. The CDR3 nucleotides read TGCAGCGTTACCGACAGGATCTATGGCTACACCTTC. It yields the protein CSVTDRIYGYTF.

Notes on this clone: This specimen includes other DNA sequences encoding the same CDR3. This chain links TRBV29-1 with TRBJ1-2; possibly TRBD1 for D (5 bases). Trimming cost V 3 bases and J 3 bases, with 14 bases left between them. The CDR3 sequence is 14 residues long. Germline values: CDR1 SQVTM, CDR2 ANQGSEA. The CDR3 DNA is TGCAGCGTTGATTCGGGGGGGGGATACTATGGCTACACCTTC. It translates to CSVDSGGGYYGYTF.

This CDR3 is CASSWGQGGNEQFF. CDR3 sequence (DNA): TGTGCCAGCAGCTGGGGACAGGGGGGGAATGAGCAGTTCTTC. J is TRBJ2-1 and V is TRBV5-6, with 11 bases matching TRBD1. The V gene end was trimmed by 3 bases and the J gene end by 7 bases; junction bases not matched to a gene: 3. CDR3 length: 14 residues. Germline-derived CDR1 and CDR2 are SGHDT and YYEEEE.

There are a few counts of this clone. CDR3 region: CASSLDSMDEQYF. CDR3 sequence (DNA): TGTGCCAGTAGTCTGGACTCGATGGACGAGCAGTACTTC. The genes are TRBV19 and TRBJ2-7, with D perhaps matching TRBD2 (5 bases). The CDR3 loop spans 13 amino acids. The V end lost 5 bases, the J end lost 5 bases, and 13 bases lay between the germline ends. Germline values: CDR1 LNHDA, CDR2 SQIVND (reference sequence).

This clone was recorded a few times. This rearrangement joins TRBV7-2 to TRBJ1-5, with 8 bases matching TRBD1. Trimming removed 6 bases from V and 6 bases from J; junction bases left unmatched: 10. The germline V gene encodes CDR1 SGHTA and CDR2 FQGNSA. This CDR3 region has 15 residues. The DNA of the CDR3 is TGTGCCAGCAGTTCCGGGACAGGATTTGCTCAGCCCCAGCATTTT. This codes for CASSSGTGFAQPQHF. Full variable domain (rest looked up from reference TRBV7-2 and TRBJ1-5): GAGVSQSPSNKVTEKGKDVELRCDPISGHTALYWYRQSLGQGLEFLIYFQGNSAPDKSGLPSDRFSAERTGGSVSTLTIQRTQQEDSAVYLCASSSGTGFAQPQHFGDGTRLSIL.

Worth noting for this clone: Compared with germline, one end of the junction differs, possibly owing to a read error. This sequence joins TRBV7-7 and TRBJ2-4, with 8 bases lining up with TRBD1. This CDR3 comprises 15 residues. CDR1 SSHAT and CDR2 FNYEAQ come from the germline V gene (reference sequence). This CDR3 reads CASSAGQGPKNIQYF. The CDR3 DNA follows: TGTGCTAGCAGCGCCGGACAGGGTCCCAAAAACATTCAGTACTTC.

The rearrangement links TRBV28 to TRBJ2-3; TRBD2 aligns across 9 bases. Germline V CDR1 and CDR2: MDHEN, SYDVKM. V was pared by 5 bases and J by 3 bases, with 3 bases of the junction left unmatched. The CDR3 has 14 amino acids. The CDR3 loop reads CASSLAGLTDTQYF. In DNA, the CDR3 is TGTGCCAGCAGTCTAGCGGGACTGACAGATACGCAGTATTTT.

The DNA of the CDR3 is TGTGCCAGCAGTGACAGCTACAATGAGCAGTTCTTC. Encoded protein: CASSDSYNEQFF. The chain employs TRBV2 and TRBJ2-1; D uncertain. Germline V gives CDR1 SNHLY, CDR2 FYNNEI. Trimming took off 3 bases at V and 3 bases at J, with 3 bases between the two ends. The CDR3 totals 12 residues.

As DNA, the CDR3 is TGTGCCAGCAGCTTAAGAGGGGGTGGGCGACTAGCGGGAGTGAATGATGAGCAGTTCTTC. It translates to CASSLRGGGRLAGVNDEQFF. This chain joins TRBV13 and TRBJ2-1; 12 bases align to TRBD2. Trimming took 2 bases from V and 8 from J; bases not matched to a gene: 19. This CDR3 comprises 20 residues. CDR1 and CDR2 from the germline V gene are PRHDT and FYEKMQ (reference sequence).

This clone was detected a few times. The CDR3 DNA is TGTGCCAGCAGTCCGGACGACCCCTCGAGGGATGAGCAGTTCTTC. Translation: CASSPDDPSRDEQFF. The chain carries TRBV27 and TRBJ2-1; weak D call: TRBD2 (5 bases). The germline CDR1 and CDR2 sequences are MNHEY and SMNVEV (reference sequence). CDR3 size: 15 residues. Trimming left V 5 bases short and J 8 bases short, with 19 bases between.

J is TRBJ2-7 and V is TRBV5-4, with 12 bases matching TRBD2. CDR1 and CDR2 (germline): SGHNT, YYREEE (reference sequence). The CDR3 extends over 16 amino acids. V trimming: 5 bases; J trimming: 5 bases; junction bases outside the gene matches: 11. The CDR3 DNA reads TGTGCCAGCAGTCCCCCCGGACTAGCGGGAAACAACGAGCAGTACTTC. Protein product: CASSPPGLAGNNEQYF.

V is TRBV5-1 and J is TRBJ2-1; 9 bases line up with TRBD1. This CDR3 is built from 14 residues. Germline V gene lookup returns CDR1 SGHRS and CDR2 YFSETQ. The J segment lost 3 bases and the V segment lost 10 bases, leaving 8 bases of the junction unmatched. CDR3 coding DNA: TGCGCCGTACAGACAGGGGGGATCTACAATGAGCAGTTCTTC. Translated: CAVQTGGIYNEQFF.

CDR3 nucleotides: TGTGCCAGCAGACCCGGGACTAGCGCCGGGGAGCTGTTTTTT. Its protein is CASRPGTSAGELFF. The chain recombines TRBV6-1 with TRBJ2-2, with 10 bases lining up with TRBD2. CDR1 is MNHNS, CDR2 SASEGT, per germline. The CDR3 contains 14 residues. Trimming at V came to 6 bases and at J to 6 bases, leaving 4 bases not matched to a gene.

The chain employs TRBV25-1 and TRBJ1-1; D remains unclear. The germline V and J ends were trimmed by 4 bases and 0 bases, with 15 bases remaining between them. Per germline, CDR1 MGHDK and CDR2 SYGVNS. The CDR3 extends over 16 amino acids. The DNA of the CDR3 is TGTGCCAGCAGTGGCTCGCGGGGTCGGTTGAACACTGAAGCTTTCTTT. Encoded protein: CASSGSRGRLNTEAFF.

The J gene is TRBJ1-4, the V gene TRBV2; the D gene is possibly TRBD1 (6 bases). Trimming removed 7 bases at V and 6 bases at J, with 15 bases between. The germline V gene encodes CDR1 SNHLY and CDR2 FYNNEI. This CDR3 comprises 14 residues. In nucleotides, the CDR3 is TGTGCCAGCACAGGGGTCTTCAGTGATGAAAAACTGTTTTTT. Translation: CASTGVFSDEKLFF.

The chain couples TRBV28 to TRBJ1-3, with D tentatively TRBD1 (6 bases). The CDR3 is made up of 16 amino acids. Trimming stripped 2 bases from V and 4 bases from J, with 15 bases between. CDR1 is MDHEN and CDR2 is SYDVKM in the germline V gene. The CDR3 spells CASSLVPRGSGNTIYF. In nucleotides, the CDR3 is TGTGCCAGCAGTTTAGTGCCCAGGGGATCAGGAAACACCATATATTTT.

V usage is TRBV5-6 and J usage is TRBJ2-7, with D possibly being TRBD2 (6 bases). This CDR3 is 15 amino acids long. Germline loops: CDR1 SGHDT, CDR2 YYEEEE. Trimming took 3 bases from V and 5 from J, leaving 18 bases between them. The CDR3 is CASSSGGGVSNEQYF. The CDR3, as DNA: TGTGCCAGCAGCTCTGGAGGAGGGGTTAGCAACGAGCAGTACTTC. The full variable domain, with the rest looked up from reference TRBV5-6 and TRBJ2-7, is DAGVTQSPTHLIKTRGQQVTLRCSPKSGHDTVSWYQQALGQGPQFIFQYYEEEERQRGNFPDRFSGHQFPNYSSELNVNALLLGDSALYLCASSSGGGVSNEQYFGPGTRLTVT.

This rearrangement joins TRBV5-6 to TRBJ2-2; 10 bases line up with TRBD1. J lost 0 bases, V lost 0 bases, and 2 bases had no gene match. This CDR3 spans 17 amino acids. CDR1 and CDR2 from the germline V gene are SGHDT and YYEEEE. The CDR3 DNA reads TGTGCCAGCAGCTTGGGACAGGGGGCTACGAACACCGGGGAGCTGTTTTTT. This encodes CASSLGQGATNTGELFF.

The rearrangement uses TRBV15 and TRBJ2-1, with TRBD2 matching over 7 bases. Trimming removed 0 bases from V and 2 bases from J; junction bases left unmatched: 4. This CDR3 has 16 amino acids. Germline assignment: CDR1 LNHNV and CDR2 YYDKDF (reference sequence). The CDR3 DNA is TGTGCCACCAGCAGAGAACCGGGAGGAACCTACAATGAGCAGTTCTTC. It specifies CATSREPGGTYNEQFF.

This clone has just a few counts. The chain joins TRBV6-5 to TRBJ1-1, with a tentative D call TRBD1 (6 bases). This CDR3 is built from 14 residues. Between the trimmed V and J ends, which lost 2 bases and 10 bases, there was a span of 17 bases. Germline V CDR1 and CDR2: MNHEY, SVGAGI. The chain's CDR3 is CASSYGDRSQGAFF. In DNA form, the CDR3 reads TGTGCCAGCAGTTACGGAGACAGGTCCCAGGGAGCTTTCTTT.

This clone came up a few times. The chain employs TRBV2 and TRBJ1-5; the match to TRBD1 covers 8 bases. The CDR3 consists of 15 residues. The ends lost 5 bases at V and 2 bases at J; junction bases unmatched: 5. Germline lookup yields CDR1 SNHLY and CDR2 FYNNEI. The CDR3: CASSPSDRGNQPQHF. CDR3 bases: TGTGCCAGCAGTCCTTCGGACAGGGGCAATCAGCCCCAGCATTTT.

In nucleotides, the CDR3 is TGCGCCAGCAGCTTGGAGGGGCTCTCCTACAATGAGCAGTTCTTC. This sequence encodes CASSLEGLSYNEQFF. This chain uses TRBV5-1 with TRBJ2-1; D is perhaps TRBD1 (5 bases). The CDR3 sequence is 15 residues long. V shed 0 bases and J shed 0 bases, with 7 bases lying between them. The germline V gene encodes CDR1 SGHRS and CDR2 YFSETQ.

This clone was observed a few times. The chain employs TRBV7-9 and TRBJ2-7; 9 bases map to TRBD2. CDR1 and CDR2 (germline): SEHNR, FQNEAQ (reference sequence). The ends lost 3 bases at V and 4 bases at J; junction bases unmatched: 4. The CDR3 contains 14 residues. This CDR3 reads CASSLVAGVYEQYF. Here the CDR3 DNA reads TGTGCCAGCAGCTTGGTAGCGGGGGTATACGAGCAGTACTTC.

The gene calls are TRBV5-1 and TRBJ2-2; 7 positions agree with TRBD1. The ends lost 5 bases at V and 1 base at J; junction bases unmatched: 5. The CDR3 spans 15 residues. CDR1 is SGHRS and CDR2 is YFSETQ in the germline V gene. CDR3 protein: CASRTGTENTGELFF. The CDR3 DNA follows: TGCGCCAGCAGGACCGGGACAGAGAACACCGGGGAGCTGTTTTTT.

The chain links TRBV5-1 to TRBJ2-3, with TRBD2 as a possible D gene (6 bases). The CDR3 loop spans 15 amino acids. In germline, CDR1 is SGHRS, CDR2 YFSETQ. Trimming stripped 4 bases from V and 2 bases from J, with 14 bases between. The CDR3 sequence is CASSPGGAHTDTQYF. CDR3 bases: TGCGCCAGCAGCCCGGGCGGGGCTCACACAGATACGCAGTATTTT.

The genes are TRBV30 and TRBJ1-2; 9 bases are shared with TRBD1. Germline values: CDR1 GTSNPN, CDR2 SVGIG (reference sequence). The CDR3 length is 16 residues. Trimming at V came to 3 bases and at J to 8 bases, leaving 16 bases not matched to a gene. CDR3 in amino acids: CAWSRDRAPRGSGYTF. The CDR3 nucleotides read TGTGCCTGGAGCCGGGACAGGGCCCCCAGGGGGTCGGGCTACACCTTC.